Listed below are T cell receptor beta chains from one sample, sequenced in a study of cytomegalovirus exposure and HLA in healthy donors. TCRdb's copy holds only in-frame clones and misses some; the assay was immunoSEQ multiplex PCR. The table has about 130,000 clones, roughly 90% seen once. Sequences were obtained from PBMCs. Receptors were obtained from a man aged 30 to 39 in good health and CMV-seronegative. CDR3s include the opening cysteine and the closing phenylalanine or tryptophan. D genes are given only for firm matches. The size field is filled for only some rows; it gives once, few, many or a size class.

j_call v_call clone_size d_call cdr3_nt cdr3_aa
TRBJ2-6 TRBV2 . . TGTGCCAGCAGGGACTGGGCTGGGGCCAACGTCCTGACTTTC CASRDWAGANVLTF
TRBJ2-1 TRBV30 . TRBD2 TGTGCCTGGAGTCCTGGGACTAGCGGGAGCGAAGAGCAGTTCTTC CAWSPGTSGSEEQFF
TRBJ2-7 TRBV12-5 . . TGTGCTAGTGGTTTCGGGGGTTCCTACGAGCAGTACTTC CASGFGGSYEQYF
TRBJ1-1 TRBV30 . . TGTGCCTGGAGTGGGAGGGGACCTTCTGAAGCTTTCTTT CAWSGRGPSEAFF
TRBJ1-2 TRBV30 few . TGTGCCTGGACCACGGGGAATGGCTATGGCTACACCTTC CAWTTGNGYGYTF
TRBJ1-4 TRBV7-2 . TRBD1 TGTGCCAGCAGCTTAACAGGGGTTGCTGAAAAACTGTTTTTT CASSLTGVAEKLFF
TRBJ2-1 TRBV25-1 . . TGTGCCAGCAGTGAATTCGGCTACAATGAGCAGTTCTTC CASSEFGYNEQFF
TRBJ1-5 TRBV12-5 . . TGTGCTAGTGGTTTCCGTTGGGAGGCATCTAGTCAGCCCCAGCATTTT CASGFRWEASSQPQHF
TRBJ2-7 TRBV5-1 . TRBD1 TGCGCCAGCAGCGCCGTCACAGGGGTTAACTCCTACGAGCAGTACTTC CASSAVTGVNSYEQYF
TRBJ1-4 TRBV15 . . TGTGCCACCAGCGGCAGGGAATACGGGCCAGATGAAAAACTGTTTTTT CATSGREYGPDEKLFF
TRBJ1-2 TRBV25-1 . TRBD1 TGTGCCAGCAGGAGGGGGACAGGAGGCTACACCTTC CASRRGTGGYTF
TRBJ2-5 TRBV27 . TRBD1 TGTGCCAGCAGTTTAGGGTACTGGACAGGGGAAGGGGAGACCCAGTACTTC CASSLGYWTGEGETQYF
TRBJ2-7 TRBV6-5 . . TGTGCCAGCAGCACCACCGGGGGATACGAGCAGTACTTC CASSTTGGYEQYF
TRBJ2-7 TRBV13 . . TGTGCCAGCAGCCAAGAGAGGGACGAGCAGTACTTC CASSQERDEQYF